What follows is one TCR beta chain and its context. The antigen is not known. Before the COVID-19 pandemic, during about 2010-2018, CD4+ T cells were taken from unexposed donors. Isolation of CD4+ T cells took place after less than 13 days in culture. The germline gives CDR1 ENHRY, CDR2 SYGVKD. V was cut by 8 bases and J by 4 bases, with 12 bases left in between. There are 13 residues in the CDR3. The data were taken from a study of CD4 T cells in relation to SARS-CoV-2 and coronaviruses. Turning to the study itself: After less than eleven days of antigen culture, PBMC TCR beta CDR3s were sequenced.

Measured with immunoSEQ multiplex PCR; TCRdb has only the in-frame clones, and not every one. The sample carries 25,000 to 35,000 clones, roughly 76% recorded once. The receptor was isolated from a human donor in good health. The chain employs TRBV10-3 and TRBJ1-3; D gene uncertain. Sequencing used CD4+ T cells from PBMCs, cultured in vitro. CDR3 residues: CAIVENRGNTIYF. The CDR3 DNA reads TGTGCCATCGTAGAAAATCGGGGAAACACCATATATTTT.